The next 7 T cell receptor beta chains were all read from a single sample in a study of OX40 agonist ivuxolimab in advanced cancers. Assay used: immunoSEQ multiplex PCR; TCRdb lists only in-frame clones, some missing. In the table there are about 73,000 clones, 88% of which are singletons. The starting material was CD4+ or CD8+ T cells sorted from blood, obtained in a trial of the OX40 agonist ivuxolimab. These TCRs come from an adult with an advanced solid tumor such as melanoma, head and neck, liver or kidney cancer.

This rearrangement joins TRBV27 to TRBJ1-1, with 10 bases matching TRBD1. The CDR3 covers 14 residues. Germline values: CDR1 MNHEY, CDR2 SMNVEV (reference sequence). The V and J ends lost 4 bases and 5 bases, in that order; junction bases with no gene match: 4. CDR3 DNA sequence: TGTGCCAGCAGTTCACGGACAGGGGGAACTGAAGCTTTCTTT. Translating gives CASSSRTGGTEAFF.

This chain uses TRBV9 with TRBJ2-1; D perhaps matches TRBD2 (5 bases). Germline lookup yields CDR1 SGDLS and CDR2 YYNGEE. This CDR3 spans 13 amino acids. Trimming removed 0 bases at V and 10 bases at J, with 11 bases between. DNA for the CDR3: TGTGCCAGCAGCGTAGAAGCGGTTGGGGAGCAGTTCTTC. Translating it yields CASSVEAVGEQFF.

CDR3 residues: CASSQEWGSGLYEQYF. The CDR3 nucleotides read TGCGCCAGCAGCCAAGAATGGGGGTCGGGCCTCTACGAGCAGTACTTC. V gene TRBV4-1 combines with J gene TRBJ2-7, with D possibly called TRBD1 or TRBD2 (5 bases each). Deletions cut 0 bases from V and 3 bases from J, with 15 bases between. Germline loops: CDR1 MGHRA, CDR2 YSYEKL. The CDR3 runs 16 residues.

The chain links TRBV15 to TRBJ1-1; the D is unclear. CDR1 and CDR2 from the germline V gene are LNHNV and YYDKDF (reference sequence). The CDR3 has 14 residues. Deletions cut 1 base from V and 1 base from J, with 7 bases between. The CDR3 bases are TGTGCCACCAGCAGAGGTATTAAGAACACTGAAGCTTTCTTT. It yields the protein CATSRGIKNTEAFF.

The CDR3 bases are TGCGCCAGCAGTGCAGCGAGGGACAGGTTTTACAATGAGCAGTTCTTC. The encoded protein is CASSAARDRFYNEQFF. The V gene is TRBV10-1, the J gene TRBJ2-1, with 8 bases lining up with TRBD1. Looked up from germline, CDR1 is WNHNN and CDR2 is SYGVQD (reference sequence). The CDR3 runs 16 residues. The V and J ends lost 4 bases and 4 bases, in that order; junction bases with no gene match: 9.

The chain employs TRBV21-1 and TRBJ1-4; the table's D call, TRBD1, has no DNA check behind it. TRBV21-1 is designated a pseudogene. The CDR3 totals 15 residues. CDR3 loop: CASSIRRVANEKLFF. The CDR3 DNA reads TGTGCCAGCAGCATACGCAGGGTAGCTAATGAAAAACTGTTTTTT.

This clone was counted a single time. The DNA for the CDR3 is TGTGCCAGCAGTTACTCGAGTGGCCTGAGGAGGGATGGCTACACCTTC. Translating gives CASSYSSGLRRDGYTF. The V and J genes are TRBV6-5 and TRBJ1-2; D not certain. This CDR3 region has 16 residues. Germline CDR1 MNHEY, CDR2 SVGAGI. V lost 0 bases and J lost 6, with 17 bases in between.